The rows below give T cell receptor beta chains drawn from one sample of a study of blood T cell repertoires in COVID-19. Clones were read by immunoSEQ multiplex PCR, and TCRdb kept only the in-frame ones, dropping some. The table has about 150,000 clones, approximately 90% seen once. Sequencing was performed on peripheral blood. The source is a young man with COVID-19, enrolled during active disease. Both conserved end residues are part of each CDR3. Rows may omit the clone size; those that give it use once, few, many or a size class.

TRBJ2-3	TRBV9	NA	CASSTYGTDTQYF
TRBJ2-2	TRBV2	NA	CASKPPALTGELFF
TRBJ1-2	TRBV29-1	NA	CSVVPGTGGHYGYTF
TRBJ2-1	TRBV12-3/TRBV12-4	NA	CASKLSGNEQFF
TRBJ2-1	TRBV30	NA	CAWSVRRLAGINEQFF
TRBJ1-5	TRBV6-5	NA	CASDDSRYQPQHF
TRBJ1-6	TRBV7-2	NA	CASSLSGFSPLHF
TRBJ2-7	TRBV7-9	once	CASSSTGNPYEQYF
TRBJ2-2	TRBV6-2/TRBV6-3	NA	CASSYPTELFF
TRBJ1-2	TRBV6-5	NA	CASRRTGGGGYTF